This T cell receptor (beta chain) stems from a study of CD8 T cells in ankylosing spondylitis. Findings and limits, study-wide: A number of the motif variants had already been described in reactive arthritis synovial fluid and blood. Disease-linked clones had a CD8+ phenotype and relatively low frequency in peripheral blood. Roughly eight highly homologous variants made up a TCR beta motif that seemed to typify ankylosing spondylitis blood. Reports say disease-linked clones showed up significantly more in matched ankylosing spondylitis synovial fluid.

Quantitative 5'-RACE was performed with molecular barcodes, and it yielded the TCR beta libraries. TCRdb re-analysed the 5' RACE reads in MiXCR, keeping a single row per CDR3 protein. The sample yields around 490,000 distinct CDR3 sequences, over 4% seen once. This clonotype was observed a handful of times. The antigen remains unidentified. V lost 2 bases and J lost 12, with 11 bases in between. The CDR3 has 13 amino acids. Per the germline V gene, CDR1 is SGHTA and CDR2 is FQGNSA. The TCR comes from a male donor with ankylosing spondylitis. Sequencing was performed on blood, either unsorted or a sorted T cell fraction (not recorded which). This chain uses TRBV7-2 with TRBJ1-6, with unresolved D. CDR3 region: CASSLQRGKPLHF. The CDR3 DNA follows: TGTGCCAGCAGCTTACAACGAGGGAAACCCCTCCACTTT.